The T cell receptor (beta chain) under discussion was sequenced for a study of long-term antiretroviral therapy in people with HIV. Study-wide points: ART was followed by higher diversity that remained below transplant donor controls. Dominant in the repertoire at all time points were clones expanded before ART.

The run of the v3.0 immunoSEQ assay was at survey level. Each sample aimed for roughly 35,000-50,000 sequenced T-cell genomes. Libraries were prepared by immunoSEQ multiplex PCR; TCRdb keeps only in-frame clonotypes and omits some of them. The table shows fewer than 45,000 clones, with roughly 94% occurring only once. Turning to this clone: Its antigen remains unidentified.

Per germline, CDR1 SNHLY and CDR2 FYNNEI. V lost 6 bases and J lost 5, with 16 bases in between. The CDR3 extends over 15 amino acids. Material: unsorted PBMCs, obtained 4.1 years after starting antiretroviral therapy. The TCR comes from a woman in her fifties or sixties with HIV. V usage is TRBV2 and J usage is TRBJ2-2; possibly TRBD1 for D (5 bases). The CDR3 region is CASRGDQGVTGELFF. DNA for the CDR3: TGTGCCAGCAGAGGGGATCAGGGTGTTACCGGGGAGCTGTTTTTT.